These 25 T cell receptor beta chains were sequenced from one sample in a study of T-cell memory formation after mild COVID-19. MiXCR was run by TCRdb on the 5' RACE reads, yielding one entry per CDR3 protein. The table includes hundreds of thousands of distinct CDR3 sequences, approximately 23% detected once. Material: PBMCs or a T cell subset sorted from them (not recorded which). The receptors were sampled from an adult woman who had mild COVID-19 (a few samples of this study predate the infection). Cell type and time point are not known.

This clonotype was observed a few times. The chain's CDR3 is CASSFRTGGADTGELFF. The CDR3 DNA sequence: TGTGCCAGCAGCTTCCGGACAGGGGGCGCGGACACCGGGGAGCTGTTTTTT. This chain uses TRBV11-2 with TRBJ2-2, with TRBD1 identical over 11 bases. V shed 3 bases, J shed 3 bases, and the junction held 6 bases outside the gene matches. Germline loops: CDR1 SGHAT, CDR2 FQNNGV. CDR3 length equals 17 residues.

The sample holds a few counts of this clonotype. In DNA form, the CDR3 reads TGTGCCAGCAGCGCGTCAGCCAGGGCCGAGCAGTACTTC. Translated: CASSASARAEQYF. The gene calls are TRBV7-6 and TRBJ2-7, with D maybe TRBD1 (5 bases). The CDR3 has 13 residues. Germline values: CDR1 SGHVS, CDR2 FNYEAQ. Trimming shortened V by 5 bases and J by 6 bases, and 14 bases separated the two germline ends.

This clonotype was observed a few times. The chain uses TRBV5-5 and TRBJ1-6; D unclear. Trimming removed 0 bases at V and 11 bases at J, with 9 bases between. The CDR3 spans 13 residues. Germline CDR1 and CDR2: SGHKS and YYEKEE (reference sequence). CDR3 DNA sequence: TGTGCCAGCAGCTTGGACCCGCAGGCACCCCTCCACTTT. The encoded protein is CASSLDPQAPLHF.

This clonotype was seen more than once but under ten times. V usage is TRBV11-3 and J usage is TRBJ2-1; 11 nucleotides line up with TRBD2. Germline CDR1 SGHNT, CDR2 YENEEA. The V gene end was trimmed by 1 base and the J gene end by 9 bases; junction bases not matched to a gene: 11. The CDR3 contains 17 residues. The CDR3 DNA sequence: TGTGCCAGCAGCTTAGGTTCGGGTACTAGCGGGAGCACTGAGCAGTTCTTC. This translates into CASSLGSGTSGSTEQFF.

This chain links TRBV28 with TRBJ2-4, with TRBD1 matching over 7 bases. Per germline, CDR1 MDHEN and CDR2 SYDVKM. This CDR3 is 13 amino acids long. J gave up 8 bases and V 6 bases, and 7 bases lay outside the gene matches. CDR3 nucleotide sequence: TGTGCCAGCAGCCGAGGACAGGAATACATTCAGTACTTC. Its translation: CASSRGQEYIQYF.

This sequence joins TRBV11-2 and TRBJ1-1, with unresolved D. Germline-derived CDR1 and CDR2 are SGHAT and FQNNGV. The CDR3 totals 14 residues. V shed 5 bases and J shed 0 bases, with 10 bases lying between them. The CDR3 loop is CASSRRNMNTEAFF. CDR3 in DNA: TGTGCCAGCAGCCGAAGAAATATGAACACTGAAGCTTTCTTT.

The V call is TRBV18, the J call TRBJ2-1; 7 bases agree with TRBD1. The CDR3 contains 16 residues. Germline CDR1 reads KGHSH; CDR2 reads LQKENI. After removal of 0 bases from V and 3 bases from J, the junction contained 5 bases not matched to a gene. DNA for the CDR3: TGTGCCAGCTCACCACCGGCGTGGACAGGCTACAATGAGCAGTTCTTC. Protein: CASSPPAWTGYNEQFF. Drawing the rest from reference TRBV18 and TRBJ2-1, the complete variable domain is NAGVMQNPRHLVRRRGQEARLRCSPMKGHSHVYWYRQLPEEGLKFMVYLQKENIIDESGMPKERFSAEFPKEGPSILRIQQVVRGDSAAYFCASSPPAWTGYNEQFFGPGTRLTVL.

This clonotype was recorded a few times. The V call is TRBV6-5, the J call TRBJ2-7; a possible D gene is TRBD1 (6 bases). The CDR3 has 14 residues. V was cut by 4 bases and J by 5 bases, with 15 bases left in between. CDR1 and CDR2 from the germline V gene are MNHEY and SVGAGI. The DNA of the CDR3 is TGTGCCAGCAGTTCGCCGACAGGTTTCAACGAGCAGTACTTC. It codes for CASSSPTGFNEQYF.

Only a few counts were recorded for this clonotype. The CDR3 DNA follows: TGTGCCAGCAGCTTAATAGCCGGGAGCTGGACCGGGGAGCTGTTTTTT. Translating gives CASSLIAGSWTGELFF. This rearrangement joins TRBV11-3 to TRBJ2-2; D is perhaps TRBD2 (6 bases). The CDR3 extends over 16 amino acids. V gave up 2 bases and J gave up 5 bases, with 15 bases separating them. Germline lookup yields CDR1 SGHNT and CDR2 YENEEA.

This clonotype was observed a handful of times. V gene TRBV12-3 or TRBV12-4 combines with J gene TRBJ1-3, with 10 bases that match TRBD1. V lost 5 bases to trimming and J lost 7 bases; unmatched junction nucleotides: 14. The CDR3 consists of 17 residues. Here the CDR3 reads CASSNGDRGSALNTIYF. The DNA for the CDR3 is TGTGCCAGCAGTAACGGGGACAGGGGCTCTGCTCTGAACACCATATATTTT.

The chain couples TRBV5-1 to TRBJ2-5; TRBD2 aligns across 12 bases. V was pared by 4 bases and J by 2 bases, with 6 bases of the junction left unmatched. Germline V lookup: CDR1 SGHRS, CDR2 YFSETQ. The CDR3 runs 16 residues. This chain's CDR3 is CASSPGTSGPQETQYF. In DNA form, the CDR3 reads TGCGCCAGCAGCCCCGGGACTAGCGGGCCTCAAGAGACCCAGTACTTC.

This clonotype was observed a few times. The rearrangement uses TRBV5-5 and TRBJ2-7; 9 nucleotides align to TRBD1. V was pared by 2 bases and J by 5 bases, with 5 bases of the junction left unmatched. The germline gives CDR1 SGHKS, CDR2 YYEKEE (reference sequence). This CDR3 is built from 14 residues. Here the CDR3 reads CASSFWTGANEQYF. The CDR3 DNA sequence: TGTGCCAGCAGCTTCTGGACAGGGGCTAACGAGCAGTACTTC. Together with reference TRBV5-5 and TRBJ2-7, the CDR3 gives the full variable domain: DAGVTQSPTHLIKTRGQQVTLRCSPISGHKSVSWYQQVLGQGPQFIFQYYEKEERGRGNFPDRFSARQFPNYSSELNVNALLLGDSALYLCASSFWTGANEQYFGPGTRLTVT.

This clonotype has a handful of counts. V is TRBV5-4 and J is TRBJ1-6, with D unclear. The CDR3 is 13 amino acids. Germline CDR1 reads SGHNT; CDR2 reads YYREEE (reference sequence). Trimming shortened V by 2 bases and J by 5 bases, and 5 bases separated the two germline ends. The chain's CDR3 is CASSFWDNSPLHF. For the CDR3, the DNA is TGTGCCAGCAGCTTTTGGGATAATTCACCCCTCCACTTT.

This clonotype was observed a few times. The chain links TRBV18 to TRBJ2-1; TRBD1 or TRBD2 may be the D gene (6 bases each). Trimming shortened V by 0 bases and J by 7 bases, and 13 bases separated the two germline ends. The CDR3 is 15 residues long. Germline V gives CDR1 KGHSH, CDR2 LQKENI. The CDR3 here is CASSPPEGHSNEQFF. DNA for the CDR3: TGTGCCAGCTCACCACCGGAGGGACATTCAAATGAGCAGTTCTTC.

This clonotype has only a few counts. This chain uses TRBV7-3 with TRBJ2-2; D ambiguous. The germline V gene has CDR1 SGHTA and CDR2 FQGTGA. Trimming took 0 bases from V and 1 from J, leaving 3 bases between them. The CDR3 sequence is 14 residues long. CDR3 sequence: CASSLTLNTGELFF. The CDR3 bases are TGTGCCAGCAGCTTAACGCTGAACACCGGGGAGCTGTTTTTT.

The table lists this clonotype with a count of one. The V and J genes are TRBV24-1 and TRBJ1-1; 8 bases are shared with TRBD1. This CDR3 contains 16 residues. The junction had 14 bases not matched to a gene; V was cut back by 7 bases and J by 5 bases. In germline, CDR1 is KGHDR, CDR2 SFDVKD. The CDR3 loop reads CATRAGTGQSRTEAFF. In nucleotides, the CDR3 is TGTGCCACCAGGGCCGGGACAGGACAGTCGAGGACTGAAGCTTTCTTT.

This clonotype has a handful of counts. The genes are TRBV23-1 and TRBJ2-1; unclear D gene. TRBV23-1 carries the ORF label, with uncertain function. The length of the CDR3 is 15 residues. The ends were cut back, 0 bases at V and 4 bases at J, with 10 bases in the middle. The CDR3 sequence: CASSQSWRKYNEQFF. As DNA, the CDR3 is TGCGCCAGCAGTCAATCATGGCGGAAATACAATGAGCAGTTCTTC.

This clonotype was counted many times. J is TRBJ2-1 and V is TRBV11-2; D call uncertain. Germline CDR1 SGHAT, CDR2 FQNNGV. The CDR3 runs 20 residues. V lost 3 bases and J 7 bases, leaving 31 bases between the germline ends. The DNA for the CDR3 is TGTGCCAGCAGCTTCGAGTCATTCTCTTTATTGTCTTCGGTTCGTAATGAGCAGTTCTTC. This translates into CASSFESFSLLSSVRNEQFF.

CDR3 DNA: TGTGCCATCATGGGGGAAGTAGGGACTGAAGCTTTCTTT. Residues: CAIMGEVGTEAFF. V is TRBV10-3 and J is TRBJ1-1, with TRBD1 as a possible D gene (5 bases). The CDR3 sequence is 13 residues long. V lost 7 bases to trimming and J lost 5 bases, with 14 bases between them. Germline values: CDR1 ENHRY, CDR2 SYGVKD.

The chain is built from TRBV30 and TRBJ1-1; the D gene is possibly TRBD1 (5 bases). In germline, CDR1 is GTSNPN, CDR2 SVGIG (reference sequence). The CDR3 has 13 residues. Deletions cut 2 bases from V and 5 bases from J, with 12 bases between. This CDR3 reads CAWSIGRGTEAFF. For the CDR3, the DNA is TGTGCCTGGAGTATAGGGCGGGGGACTGAAGCTTTCTTT.

The chain couples TRBV4-2 to TRBJ1-1; D possibly corresponds to TRBD1 (5 bases). Germline V gene sequence: CDR1 LGHNA, CDR2 YNFKEQ. The CDR3 has 17 amino acids. With 0 bases removed from V and 3 bases from J, the gap between germline ends came to 17 bases. This CDR3 reads CASSQEPPRVGDTEAFF. The CDR3 nucleotides read TGTGCCAGCAGCCAAGAGCCTCCCCGAGTGGGGGACACTGAAGCTTTCTTT.

The chain couples TRBV29-1 to TRBJ2-7, with TRBD2 matching 11 bases. Per the germline V gene, CDR1 is SQVTM and CDR2 is ANQGSEA. The CDR3 loop spans 17 amino acids. V trimming: 6 bases; J trimming: 7 bases; junction bases outside the gene matches: 20. The chain's CDR3 is CSVELGLAGELFGEQYF. The CDR3 bases are TGCAGCGTGGAACTCGGACTAGCGGGCGAATTGTTCGGAGAGCAGTACTTC.

The CDR3 nucleotides read TGTGCCAGCAGAGAATCGGACAGGGGATGGGCCTATGGCTACACCTTC. As protein: CASRESDRGWAYGYTF. The chain carries TRBV12-3 or TRBV12-4 and TRBJ1-2; 9 bases map to TRBD1. J lost 4 bases, V lost 6 bases, and 12 bases had no gene match. CDR3 length equals 16 residues.

The chain couples TRBV6-5 to TRBJ2-7; possibly TRBD1 or TRBD2 for D (5 bases each). Between the trimmed V and J ends, which lost 6 bases and 12 bases, there was a span of 21 bases. Germline V CDR1 and CDR2: MNHEY, SVGAGI. This CDR3 is 13 amino acids long. CDR3 in DNA: TGTGCCAGCAGAGGGACGGGCACGAGCAGTCGGTACTTC. Translating it yields CASRGTGTSSRYF.

The V gene is TRBV30, the J gene TRBJ2-7; no firm D call. Germline loops: CDR1 GTSNPN, CDR2 SVGIG (reference sequence). V lost 3 bases and J 1 base, leaving 4 bases between the germline ends. This CDR3 comprises 11 residues. The CDR3 spells CAWSQSYEQYF. CDR3 coding DNA: TGTGCCTGGAGCCAGTCCTACGAGCAGTACTTC.